This paragraph covers one TCR beta chain sequence. Primers included in the PCR were 60 Vbeta and 13 Jbeta primers. Profiling relied on immunoSEQ multiplex PCR, and the TCRdb table lists in-frame clones only, not all of them. The sample consists of some 100,000 clones, approximately 76% of them appearing once. The length of the CDR3 is 13 residues. Germline values: CDR1 MNHEY, CDR2 SVGAGI. V gave up 5 bases and J gave up 6 bases, with 10 bases separating them. The sample belongs to a study of cytomegalovirus exposure and HLA in healthy donors. The origin of this receptor is a man aged 35-49 years in good health and CMV-seronegative. The chain recombines TRBV6-5 with TRBJ2-2, with D perhaps TRBD2 (6 bases). Sequencing was carried out using PBMCs. The CDR3 nucleotides are TGTGCCAGCAGTCTGGGGGGAGCCGGGGAGCTGTTTTTT. The encoded protein is CASSLGGAGELFF.